This T cell receptor (beta chain) derives from a study of T cell responses to AZD1222 COVID-19 vaccine. For this clone: The antigen remains unidentified.

Study findings and constraints: Distributed over spike, vaccine-associated CD4 TCRs predominated at 160-218 and 743-854. Possibly, clonal diversity was underestimated; donors were largely white British and included more females.

Clones were read by immunoSEQ multiplex PCR, and TCRdb kept only the in-frame ones, dropping some. The sample records approximately 140,000 clones, about 90% being singletons. This sequence was found in an adult in good health. The sequences come from peripheral blood, collected on day 0 of AZD1222 vaccination.

Written as DNA, the CDR3 is TGTGCCAGCAGCTTTAAGGGGGCGGGCTACGAGCAGTACTTC. This translates into CASSFKGAGYEQYF. The chain has TRBV7-8 and TRBJ2-7, with TRBD1 matching over 7 bases. J was trimmed by 3 bases and V by 3 bases; bases with no gene match: 5. The CDR3 spans 14 residues. The germline V gene has CDR1 SGHVS and CDR2 FQNEAQ.